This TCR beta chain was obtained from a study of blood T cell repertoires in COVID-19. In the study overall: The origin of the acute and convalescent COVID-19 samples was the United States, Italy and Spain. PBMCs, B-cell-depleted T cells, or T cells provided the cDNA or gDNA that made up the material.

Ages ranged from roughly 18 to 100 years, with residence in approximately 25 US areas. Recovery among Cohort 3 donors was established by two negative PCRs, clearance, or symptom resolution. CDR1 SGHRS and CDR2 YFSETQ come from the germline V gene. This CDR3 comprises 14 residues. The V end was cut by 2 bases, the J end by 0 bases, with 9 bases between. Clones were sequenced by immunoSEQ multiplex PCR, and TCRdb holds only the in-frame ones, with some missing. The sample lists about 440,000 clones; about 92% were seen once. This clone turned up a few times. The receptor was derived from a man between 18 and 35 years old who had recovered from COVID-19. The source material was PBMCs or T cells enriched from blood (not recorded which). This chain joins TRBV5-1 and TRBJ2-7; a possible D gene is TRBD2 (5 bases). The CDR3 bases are TGCGCCAGCAGCTTCGGACTCTTCTCCTACGAGCAGTACTTC. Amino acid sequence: CASSFGLFSYEQYF. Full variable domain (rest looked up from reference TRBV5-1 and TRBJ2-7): KAGVTQTPRYLIKTRGQQVTLSCSPISGHRSVSWYQQTPGQGLQFLFEYFSETQRNKGNFPGRFSGRQFSNSRSEMNVSTLELGDSALYLCASSFGLFSYEQYFGPGTRLTVT.